The source of this T cell receptor (beta chain) is a study of T cell repertoires in cytomegalovirus infection. Study-wide findings and caveats: CMV carriers having the relevant HLA were flagged by cumulative public TCR beta family frequency.

TCRdb recomputed calls from the reads with MiXCR, one row per CDR3 protein. The table includes around 740,000 distinct CDR3 sequences, 35% detected once. This clonotype was observed at least ten times. Antigen: not known. The sample taken for sequencing was PBMCs. This clonotype was sampled from a human donor in good health (CMV status not recorded). Some clones in this sample may be carry-over from other donors' samples.

The CDR3 nucleotides read TGTGCCAGCAGGCTAGGAGCGGGGGGCCTCACAGATACGCAGTATTTT. Translating it yields CASRLGAGGLTDTQYF. The chain joins TRBV12-3 or TRBV12-4 to TRBJ2-3; 9 nucleotides match TRBD2. The CDR3 has 16 amino acids. Trimming took 6 bases from V and 2 from J; bases not matched to a gene: 9.